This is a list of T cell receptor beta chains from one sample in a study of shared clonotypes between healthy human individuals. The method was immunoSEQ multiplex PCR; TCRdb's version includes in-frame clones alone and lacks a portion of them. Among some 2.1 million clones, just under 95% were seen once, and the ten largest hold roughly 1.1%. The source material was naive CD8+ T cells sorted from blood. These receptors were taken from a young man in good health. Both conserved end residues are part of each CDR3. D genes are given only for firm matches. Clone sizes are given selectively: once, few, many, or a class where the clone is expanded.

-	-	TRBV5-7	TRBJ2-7	TGTGCCAGCAGTTCTCCGGGTGGGGGCGGCAGGGCCTACGAGCAGTACTTC	CASSSPGGGGRAYEQYF
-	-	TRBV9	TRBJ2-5	TGTGCCAGCAGCAGTGGGGAGACCCAGTACTTC	CASSSGETQYF
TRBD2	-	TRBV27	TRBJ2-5	TGTGCCAGCAGTTCCGAGCGGGGGGGCCGGGAGACCCAGTACTTC	CASSSERGGRETQYF
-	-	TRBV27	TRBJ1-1	TGTGCCAGCAGTCCGAGGACAGCCACGGGGGTGAACACTGAAGCTTTCTTT	CASSPRTATGVNTEAFF
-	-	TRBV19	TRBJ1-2	TGTGCCAGTAGTTATACGGACTATGGCTACACCTTC	CASSYTDYGYTF
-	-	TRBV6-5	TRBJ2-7	TGTGCCAGCAGTTACGAAGGGGGGGGGTACGAGCAGTACTTC	CASSYEGGGYEQYF
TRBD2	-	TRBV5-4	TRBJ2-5	TGTGCCAGCAGCTTGGACCGCGGCGGGAGCTTCCAAGAGACCCAGTACTTC	CASSLDRGGSFQETQYF
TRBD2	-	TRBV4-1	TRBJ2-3	TGCGCCAGCAGCCAACTCAGCGGGGGGCCGTTTTCAGATACGCAGTATTTT	CASSQLSGGPFSDTQYF
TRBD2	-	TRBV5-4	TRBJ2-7	TGTGCCAGCAGCTCCAGCGGGAGCTCTTACGAGCAGTACTTC	CASSSSGSSYEQYF
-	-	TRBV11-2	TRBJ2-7	TGTGCCAGCAGCTTAGGGGGACAACTCTACGAGCAGTACTTC	CASSLGGQLYEQYF
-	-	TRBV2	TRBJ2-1	TGTGCCAGCAGTGAGAATAGGGGGGACAATGAGCAGTTCTTC	CASSENRGDNEQFF
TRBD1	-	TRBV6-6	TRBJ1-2	TGTGCCAGCAGTGGACAGGGGGAGAACTATGGCTACACCTTC	CASSGQGENYGYTF
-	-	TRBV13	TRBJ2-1	TGTGCCAGCAGCTTAGGACCCGGGTTGGATGAGCAGTTCTTC	CASSLGPGLDEQFF
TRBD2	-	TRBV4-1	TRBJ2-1	TGCGCCAGCAGCCAAGGGTTAGCGGGAGAATACTACAATGAGCAGTTCTTC	CASSQGLAGEYYNEQFF
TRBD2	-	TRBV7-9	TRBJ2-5	TGTGCCAGCAGCTTAAGCGGGGCCTCGACGACCCAGTACTTC	CASSLSGASTTQYF
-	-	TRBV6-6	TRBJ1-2	TGTGCCAGCAGTCACCCCGGACTGAGCTATGGCTACACCTTC	CASSHPGLSYGYTF
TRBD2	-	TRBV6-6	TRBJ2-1	TGTGCCAGCTGTCAAGGGACTAGCTTTAATAATGAGCAGTTCTTC	CASCQGTSFNNEQFF
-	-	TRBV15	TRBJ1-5	TGTGCCACCGGGGCCAAGTATAGCAATCAGCCCCAGCATTTT	CATGAKYSNQPQHF
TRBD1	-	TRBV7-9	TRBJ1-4	TGTGCCAGCAGCTTTCCCAGGGGGTTAGGTAATGAAAAACTGTTTTTT	CASSFPRGLGNEKLFF
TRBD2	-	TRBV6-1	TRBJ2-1	TGTGCCAGCAGTGAAGAAGGCCAGCGGGGATACAATGAGCAGTTCTTC	CASSEEGQRGYNEQFF
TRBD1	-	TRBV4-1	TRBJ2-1	TGCGCCAGCAGCCAAAGGGACAGCTCCTACAATGAGCAGTTCTTC	CASSQRDSSYNEQFF
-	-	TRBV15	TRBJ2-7	TGTGCCACCTTACACGACTCAACCTACGAGCAGTACTTC	CATLHDSTYEQYF
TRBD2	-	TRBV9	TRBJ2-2	TGTGCCAGCAGCGTATGGCGGGAGTTTACCGGGGAGCTGTTTTTT	CASSVWREFTGELFF
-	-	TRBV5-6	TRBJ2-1	TGTGCCAGCGATAGGGACAATGAGCAGTTCTTC	CASDRDNEQFF
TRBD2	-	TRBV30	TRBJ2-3	TGTGCCTGGACTAGCGGGGGGGCCGGCACAGATACGCAGTATTTT	CAWTSGGAGTDTQYF
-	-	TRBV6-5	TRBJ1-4	TGTGCCAGCGCGGGGGCGGGTGAAAAACTGTTTTTT	CASAGAGEKLFF
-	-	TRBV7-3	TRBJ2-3	TGTGCCAGCGCTCTAAGGGGGGACCGCACAGATACGCAGTATTTT	CASALRGDRTDTQYF
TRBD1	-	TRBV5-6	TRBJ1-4	TGTGCCAGCAGCTGGGACGGACAGGCGATTAATGAAAAACTGTTTTTT	CASSWDGQAINEKLFF
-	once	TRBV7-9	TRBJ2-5	TGTGCCAGCAGCTTTAGCGGCAGCCAAGAGACCCAGTACTTC	CASSFSGSQETQYF
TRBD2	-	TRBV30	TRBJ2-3	TGTGCCTGGAGTCCTAGCGGGGGCCTGGGAGATACGCAGTATTTT	CAWSPSGGLGDTQYF
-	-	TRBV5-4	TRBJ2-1	TGTGCCAGCAGCTTGGGCGGGATGGTCAATGAGCAGTTCTTC	CASSLGGMVNEQFF
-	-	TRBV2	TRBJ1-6	TGTGCCAGCAGTCCCGAAAGCTCCTATAATTCACCCCTCCACTTT	CASSPESSYNSPLHF
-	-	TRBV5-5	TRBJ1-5	TGTGCCAGCAGCTTCACCGGGGGGGATCAGCCCCAGCATTTT	CASSFTGGDQPQHF
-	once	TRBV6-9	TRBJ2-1	TGTGCCAGCAGTCGGGACCAAGCGCACAATGAGCAGTTCTTC	CASSRDQAHNEQFF
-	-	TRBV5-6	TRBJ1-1	TGTGCCAGCACCTGGCGGGGGGCCACTGAAGCTTTCTTT	CASTWRGATEAFF
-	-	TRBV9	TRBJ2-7	TGTGCCAGCAGCGATTTCGGTTCCGGCGAGCAGTACTTC	CASSDFGSGEQYF
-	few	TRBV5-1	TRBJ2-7	TGCGCCAGCAGCTTGGACAGTACCTACGAGCAGTACTTC	CASSLDSTYEQYF
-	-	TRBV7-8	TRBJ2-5	TGTGCCAGCAGCTTAGCTTCAGGGACGGAGACCCAGTACTTC	CASSLASGTETQYF
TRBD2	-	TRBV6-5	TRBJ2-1	TGTGCCAGCAGAGGATCTAGCGGGGGACACAATGAGCAGTTCTTC	CASRGSSGGHNEQFF
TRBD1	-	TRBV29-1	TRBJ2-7	TGCAGCGTTGCCGGGACAGGGAGCTCCTACGAGCAGTACTTC	CSVAGTGSSYEQYF
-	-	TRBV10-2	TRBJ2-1	TGCGCCAGCTCCTTGAACGGCTTCTACAATGAGCAGTTCTTC	CASSLNGFYNEQFF
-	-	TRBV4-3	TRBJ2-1	TGCGCCAGCAGCCAAGTTGCCGACGGGCCCTCCTACAATGAGCAGTTCTTC	CASSQVADGPSYNEQFF
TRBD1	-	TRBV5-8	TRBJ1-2	TGTGCCAGCAGCTTGGAACAGGGGGCTTGGTATGGCTACACCTTC	CASSLEQGAWYGYTF